The clone carrying this TCR beta chain was seen at least ten times. Its antigen is not known. The sample is drawn from a study of T-cell memory formation after mild COVID-19. Study-wide context: Largely donor-specific sequence clusters came from two donors.

CDR3 size: 15 residues. With 4 bases removed from V and 6 bases from J, the gap between germline ends came to 20 bases. Germline CDR1 and CDR2: SGHKS and YYEKEE (reference sequence). Overall study findings and caveats: Those CD4+ clones that contracted were mainly in CM and EM (CD8+ ones in EMRA).

TCRdb reanalysed the 5' RACE reads using MiXCR and keeps one entry per CDR3 protein. The profile shows 470,000 or so distinct CDR3 sequences, around a sixth of them singletons. This TCR came from an adult woman who had mild COVID-19 (a few samples of this study predate the infection). Cell type and time point are not known. J is TRBJ2-7 and V is TRBV5-5; D might be TRBD1 (7 bases). The specimen sequenced was PBMCs or a T cell subset sorted from them (not recorded which). The CDR3 here is CASSAITTGRGEQYF. The CDR3 DNA is TGTGCCAGCAGCGCGATAACGACAGGGCGGGGCGAGCAGTACTTC.